Shown below are 15 T cell receptor beta chains from a single sample sequenced in a study of T cells in Graves' hyperthyroidism and ophthalmopathy. Amplification of TCR beta CDR3 regions used RNA as the template. The TCR CDR3 was amplified in a first-round RT-PCR using the HTBI primer set. TCRdb re-analysed the multiplex PCR reads in MiXCR, keeping a single row per CDR3 protein. Of a few hundred thousand distinct CDR3 sequences listed, about 15% are singletons. Sequenced: blood. The origin of the receptors is a woman between 25 and 40 years old with Graves' hyperthyroidism.

In its sample, this clonotype was seen many times. The gene calls are TRBV20-1 and TRBJ1-1; D is unclear. Germline CDR1 is DFQATT and CDR2 is SNEGSKA (reference sequence). The length of the CDR3 is 14 residues. Between the trimmed V and J ends, which lost 3 bases and 1 base, there was a span of 12 bases. The CDR3 DNA reads as TGCAGTGCTAGCGCCTTGGGTCCGAACACTGAAGCTTTCTTT. Its protein is CSASALGPNTEAFF.

This clonotype was observed at least ten times. The chain is built from TRBV18 and TRBJ2-3, with 9 bases matching TRBD2. The CDR3 spans 18 residues. CDR1 is KGHSH and CDR2 is LQKENI in the germline V gene. V was pared by 6 bases and J by 1 base, with 14 bases of the junction left unmatched. In nucleotides, the CDR3 is TGTGCCAGCTCTCTTCTACTCTTGACTAGCGGCGGCACAGATACGCAGTATTTT. This gives the protein CASSLLLLTSGGTDTQYF.

The chain couples TRBV10-3 to TRBJ1-1, with TRBD1 matching over 8 bases. After removal of 4 bases from V and 6 bases from J, the junction contained 4 bases not matched to a gene. Germline V gives CDR1 ENHRY, CDR2 SYGVKD. The CDR3 contains 13 residues. The CDR3 reads CAISGGQEPEAFF. CDR3 DNA sequence: TGTGCCATCAGTGGGGGACAGGAGCCTGAAGCTTTCTTT.

The J gene is TRBJ1-4, the V gene TRBV29-1, with D tentatively TRBD1 (6 bases). From germline, CDR1 is SQVTM and CDR2 ANQGSEA. V was shortened by 4 bases and J by 8 bases, with 17 bases between the two germline ends. This CDR3 is 14 amino acids long. CDR3 residues: CSVATGPAGEKLFF. DNA of the CDR3: TGCAGCGTTGCCACAGGGCCCGCGGGAGAAAAACTGTTTTTT.

The chain recombines TRBV28 with TRBJ2-6, with TRBD2 matching 9 bases. With 2 bases clipped from V and 0 bases from J, the junction kept 8 bases outside the gene matches. Looked up from germline, CDR1 is MDHEN and CDR2 is SYDVKM. The CDR3 is 19 amino acids. CDR3 DNA sequence: TGTGCCAGCAGTTTAGGTCTTAAGCGGGGGGTCTCTGGGGCCAACGTCCTGACTTTC. This codes for CASSLGLKRGVSGANVLTF.

This clonotype was found once. Just one base apart from a much larger clone, this may be a read error. The genes are TRBV20-1 and TRBJ1-4; D perhaps matches TRBD1 (6 bases). Germline CDR1 is DFQATT and CDR2 is SNEGSKA (reference sequence). This CDR3 contains 14 residues. The chain's CDR3 is CSAKQGTTNGKLFF. In DNA, the CDR3 is TGCAGTGCAAAACAGGGCACAACTAATGGAAAACTGTTTTTT.

This clonotype has a handful of counts. V and J are TRBV20-1 and TRBJ2-5, with 8 bases that match TRBD1. The ends lost 3 bases at V and 5 bases at J; junction bases unmatched: 17. Germline CDR1 DFQATT, CDR2 SNEGSKA (reference sequence). The CDR3 has 17 amino acids. The CDR3 nucleotides read TGCAGTGCTAGGGACCAAGGGGCCAGGGGGCGGTGGGAGACCCAGTACTTC. It codes for CSARDQGARGRWETQYF.

This clonotype was counted ten times or more. V and J are TRBV3-1 and TRBJ2-2; perhaps TRBD1 as D (6 bases). This CDR3 has 16 residues. The V end was cut by 2 bases, the J end by 2 bases, with 12 bases between. From germline, CDR1 is LGHDT and CDR2 YNNKEL (reference sequence). The DNA for the CDR3 is TGTGCCAGCAGCCAAACTGGACAGACAAACACCGGGGAGCTGTTTTTT. As protein: CASSQTGQTNTGELFF.

Of note for this clonotype: One base away lies a much larger clone, so this may be a sequencing read error. This chain uses TRBV20-1 with TRBJ1-1; TRBD1 agrees at 9 bases. The CDR3 is 15 residues long. The germline CDR1 and CDR2 sequences are DFQATT and SNEGSKA (reference sequence). The V gene end was trimmed by 6 bases and the J gene end by 0 bases; junction bases not matched to a gene: 8. Here the CDR3 reads CSAKGQGRMNTEAFF. In DNA, the CDR3 is TGCAGTGCAAAAGGACAGGGGAGAATGAACACTGAAGCTTTCTTT.

This clonotype was detected many times. The CDR3 is CASSPGTEYGYTF. CDR3 nucleotides: TGTGCCAGCTCACCAGGGACCGAGTATGGCTACACCTTC. The chain joins TRBV18 to TRBJ1-2; D may be TRBD1 (5 bases). With 2 bases removed from V and 5 bases from J, the gap between germline ends came to 9 bases. CDR1 is KGHSH, CDR2 LQKENI, per germline. This CDR3 is 13 amino acids long.

This sequence joins TRBV14 and TRBJ2-7, with TRBD1 as a possible D gene (6 bases). This CDR3 comprises 15 residues. The germline V gene has CDR1 SGHDN and CDR2 FVKESK. V lost 1 base, J lost 2 bases, and 12 bases lay in between. CDR3 loop: CASSQAWDITYEQYF. In DNA form, the CDR3 reads TGTGCCAGCAGCCAAGCTTGGGACATTACCTACGAGCAGTACTTC.

This clonotype was detected only a few times. The rearrangement joins TRBV7-9 to TRBJ2-1; D remains ambiguous. Germline V lookup: CDR1 SEHNR, CDR2 FQNEAQ (reference sequence). CDR3 length: 12 amino acids. V dropped 3 bases and J dropped 4 bases, with 4 bases sitting between them. In DNA, the CDR3 is TGTGCCAGCAGCTTCATTTACAATGAGCAGTTCTTC. It codes for CASSFIYNEQFF.

This clonotype turned up a few times. This chain joins TRBV20-1 and TRBJ2-3; TRBD2 might be the D (5 bases). V was shortened by 2 bases and J by 6 bases, with 27 bases between the two germline ends. This CDR3 region has 18 residues. Germline-derived CDR1 and CDR2 are DFQATT and SNEGSKA (reference sequence). CDR3 nucleotides: TGCAGTGCTAGATCCCCTGGGAAGGCTAGCCGGAGTGGTGATACGCAGTATTTT. Translation gives CSARSPGKASRSGDTQYF.

This clonotype was counted ten times or more. The chain combines TRBV12-3 or TRBV12-4 with TRBJ2-1; 14 bases are a match to TRBD2. The trim removed 5 bases at V and 8 bases at J, leaving 8 bases unmatched. CDR3 length: 16 amino acids. The CDR3 here is CASSPTSGRAVDEQFF. The CDR3 nucleotides are TGTGCCAGCAGTCCGACTAGCGGGAGGGCTGTGGATGAGCAGTTCTTC.

This clonotype was detected a few times. The genes are TRBV6-4 and TRBJ2-7; D possibly corresponds to TRBD2 (5 bases). Germline CDR1 MRHNA, CDR2 SNTAGT. Trimming removed 0 bases at V and 2 bases at J, with 32 bases between. The CDR3 loop spans 22 amino acids. As DNA, the CDR3 is TGTGCCAGCAGTGACTCCCTTTTAGGATTGCAAAAGGACTCGTGCCCGACCTACGAGCAGTACTTC. Its translation is CASSDSLLGLQKDSCPTYEQYF.